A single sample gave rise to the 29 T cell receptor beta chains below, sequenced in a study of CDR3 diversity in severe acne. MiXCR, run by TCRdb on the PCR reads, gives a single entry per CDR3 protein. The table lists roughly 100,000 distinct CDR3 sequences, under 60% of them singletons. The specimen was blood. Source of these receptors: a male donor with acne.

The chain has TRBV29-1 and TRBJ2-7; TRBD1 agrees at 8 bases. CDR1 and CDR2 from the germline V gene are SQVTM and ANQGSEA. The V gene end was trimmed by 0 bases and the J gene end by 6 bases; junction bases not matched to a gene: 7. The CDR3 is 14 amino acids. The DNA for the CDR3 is TGCAGCGTTGAAGATAGGACAGGGACGGGCGAGCAGTACTTC. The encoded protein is CSVEDRTGTGEQYF.

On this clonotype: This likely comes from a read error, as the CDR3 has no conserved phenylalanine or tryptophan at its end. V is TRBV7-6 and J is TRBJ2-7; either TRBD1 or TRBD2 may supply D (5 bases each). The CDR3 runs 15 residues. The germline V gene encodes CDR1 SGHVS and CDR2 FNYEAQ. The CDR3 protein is CASSLGGGLSYEQYS. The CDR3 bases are TGTGCCAGCAGCTTAGGGGGCGGGCTGAGCTACGAACAGTACTCC.

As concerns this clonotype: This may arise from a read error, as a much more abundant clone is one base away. The CDR3 DNA reads as TGTGCCAGCAGTTTAGAGATGAGAGACAATGAGCAGTTCTTC. Encoded protein: CASSLEMRDNEQFF. The J gene is TRBJ2-1, the V gene TRBV12-3 or TRBV12-4; D gene unclear. V lost 1 base, J lost 5 bases, and 9 bases lay in between. CDR3 length: 14 residues.

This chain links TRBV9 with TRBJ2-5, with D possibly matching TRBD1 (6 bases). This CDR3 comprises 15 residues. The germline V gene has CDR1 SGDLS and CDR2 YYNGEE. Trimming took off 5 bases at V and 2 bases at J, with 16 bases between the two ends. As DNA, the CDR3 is TGTGCCAGCAGTTTGCAGGGGTCGACTCAAGAGACCCAGTACTTC. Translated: CASSLQGSTQETQYF.

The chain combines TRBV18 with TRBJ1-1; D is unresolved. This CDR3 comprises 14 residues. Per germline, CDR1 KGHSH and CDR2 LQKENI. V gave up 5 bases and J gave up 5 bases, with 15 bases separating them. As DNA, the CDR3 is TGTGCCAGCTCAACGGGCGGGCAGAGGACTGAAGCTTTCTTT. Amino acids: CASSTGGQRTEAFF.

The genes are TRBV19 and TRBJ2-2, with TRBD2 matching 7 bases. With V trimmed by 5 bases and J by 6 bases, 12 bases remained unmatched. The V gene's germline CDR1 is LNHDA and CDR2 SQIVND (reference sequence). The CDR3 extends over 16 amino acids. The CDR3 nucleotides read TGTGCCAGTAGTGATGGGGGGGGATTAATCGCCGGGGAGCTGTTTTTT. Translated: CASSDGGGLIAGELFF.

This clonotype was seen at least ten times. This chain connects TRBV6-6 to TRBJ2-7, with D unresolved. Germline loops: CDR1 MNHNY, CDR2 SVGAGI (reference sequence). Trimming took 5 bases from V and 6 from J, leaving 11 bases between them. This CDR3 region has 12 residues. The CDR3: CASSPEWSEQYF. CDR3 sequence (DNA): TGTGCCAGCAGTCCGGAATGGAGCGAGCAGTACTTC.

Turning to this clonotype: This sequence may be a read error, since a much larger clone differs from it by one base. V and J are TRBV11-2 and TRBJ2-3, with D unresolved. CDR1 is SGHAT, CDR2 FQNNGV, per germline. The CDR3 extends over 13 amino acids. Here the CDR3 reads CVSKFTPRDTQYF. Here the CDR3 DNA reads TGTGTCAGCAAATTCACTCCTCGAGATACGCAGTATTTT.

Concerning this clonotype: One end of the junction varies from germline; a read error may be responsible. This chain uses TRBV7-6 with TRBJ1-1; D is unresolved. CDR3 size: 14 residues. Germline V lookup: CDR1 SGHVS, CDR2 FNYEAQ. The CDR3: CATPPSPPPPHPPF. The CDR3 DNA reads TGTGCCACCCCCCCCTCCCCCCCCCCCCCCCACCCCCCCTTT.

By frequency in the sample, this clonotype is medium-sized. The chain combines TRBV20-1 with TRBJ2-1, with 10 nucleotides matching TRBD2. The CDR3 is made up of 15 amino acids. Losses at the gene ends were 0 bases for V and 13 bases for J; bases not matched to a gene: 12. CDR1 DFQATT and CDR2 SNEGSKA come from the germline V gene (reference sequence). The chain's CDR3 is CSARDSQTSGTFQFF. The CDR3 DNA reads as TGCAGTGCTAGAGATTCCCAAACTAGCGGGACCTTCCAGTTCTTC.

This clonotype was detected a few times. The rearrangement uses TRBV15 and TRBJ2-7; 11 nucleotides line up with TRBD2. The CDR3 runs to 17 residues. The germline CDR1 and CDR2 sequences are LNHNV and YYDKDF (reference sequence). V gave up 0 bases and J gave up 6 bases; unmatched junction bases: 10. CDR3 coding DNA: TGTGCCACCAGCAGAGATCTGGATAGCGGGAGGGCGGGCGAGCAGTACTTC. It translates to CATSRDLDSGRAGEQYF.

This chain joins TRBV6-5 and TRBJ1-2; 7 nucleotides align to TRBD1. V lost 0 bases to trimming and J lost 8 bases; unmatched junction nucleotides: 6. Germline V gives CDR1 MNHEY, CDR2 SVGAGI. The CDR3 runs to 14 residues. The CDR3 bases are TGTGCCAGCAGTTACTCGAAGGGGGCTCGGGGCTACACCTTC. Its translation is CASSYSKGARGYTF.

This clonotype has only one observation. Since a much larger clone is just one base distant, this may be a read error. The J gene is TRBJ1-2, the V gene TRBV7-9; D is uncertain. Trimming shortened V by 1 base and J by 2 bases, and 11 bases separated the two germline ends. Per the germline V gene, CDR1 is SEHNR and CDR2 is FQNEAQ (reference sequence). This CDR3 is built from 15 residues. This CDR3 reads CASSLVFSGNYGYTF. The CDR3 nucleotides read TGTGCCAGCAGCTTAGTGTTTTCAGGCAACTATGGCTACACCTTC.

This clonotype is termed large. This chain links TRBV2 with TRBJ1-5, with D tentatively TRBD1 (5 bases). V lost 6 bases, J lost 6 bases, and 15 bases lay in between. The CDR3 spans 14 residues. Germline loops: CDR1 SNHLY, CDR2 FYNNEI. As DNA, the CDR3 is TGTGCCAGCAGCTCGCGAGGGGAAAGTCAGCCCCAGCATTTT. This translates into CASSSRGESQPQHF.

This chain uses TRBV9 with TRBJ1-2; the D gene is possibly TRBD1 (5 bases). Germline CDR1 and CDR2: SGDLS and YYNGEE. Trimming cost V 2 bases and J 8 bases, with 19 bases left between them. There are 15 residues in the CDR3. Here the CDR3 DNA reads TGTGCCAGCAGCGTTGGGGCCACCATCTATGACGGCTACACCTTC. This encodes CASSVGATIYDGYTF.

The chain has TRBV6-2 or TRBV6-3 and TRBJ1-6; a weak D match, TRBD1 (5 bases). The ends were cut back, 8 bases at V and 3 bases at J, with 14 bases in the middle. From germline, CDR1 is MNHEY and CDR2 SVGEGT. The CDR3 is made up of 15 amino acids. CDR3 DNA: TGTGCCAGCGGATCCACAGGAGACTATAATTCACCCCTCCACTTT. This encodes CASGSTGDYNSPLHF.

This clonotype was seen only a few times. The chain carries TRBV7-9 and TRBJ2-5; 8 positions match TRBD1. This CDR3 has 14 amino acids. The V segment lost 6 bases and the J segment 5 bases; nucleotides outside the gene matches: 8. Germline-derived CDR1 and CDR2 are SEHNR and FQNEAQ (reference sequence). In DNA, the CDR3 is TGTGCCAGCAGTCCCAGGGGGCGCGGGGAGACCCAGTACTTC. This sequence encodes CASSPRGRGETQYF.

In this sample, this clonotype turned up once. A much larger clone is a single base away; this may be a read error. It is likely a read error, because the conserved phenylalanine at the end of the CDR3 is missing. The CDR3 DNA sequence: TGTGCCAGCACCCTACTCGGACTAGCGACGTACAATGAGCAGTTCTCC. It is translated as CASTLLGLATYNEQFS. V gene TRBV7-2 combines with J gene TRBJ2-1; TRBD2 agrees at 9 bases. V was pared by 7 bases and J by 4 bases, with 11 bases of the junction left unmatched. CDR1 and CDR2 (germline): SGHTA, FQGNSA. There are 16 residues in the CDR3.

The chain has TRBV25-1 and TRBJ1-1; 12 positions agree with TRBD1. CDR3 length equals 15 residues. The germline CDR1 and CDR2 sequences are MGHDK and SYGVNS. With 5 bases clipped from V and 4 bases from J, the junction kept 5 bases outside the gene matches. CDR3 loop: CASSPRDRGLTEAFF. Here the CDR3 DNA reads TGTGCCAGCAGTCCTCGGGACAGGGGGCTCACTGAAGCTTTCTTT.

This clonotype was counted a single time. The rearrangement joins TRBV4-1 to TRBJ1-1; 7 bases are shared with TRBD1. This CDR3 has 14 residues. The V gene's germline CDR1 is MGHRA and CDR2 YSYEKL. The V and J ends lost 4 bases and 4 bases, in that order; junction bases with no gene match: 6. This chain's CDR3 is CASSLRGVGTEAFF. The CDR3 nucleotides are TGCGCCAGCAGCCTCAGGGGGGTGGGCACTGAAGCTTTCTTT.

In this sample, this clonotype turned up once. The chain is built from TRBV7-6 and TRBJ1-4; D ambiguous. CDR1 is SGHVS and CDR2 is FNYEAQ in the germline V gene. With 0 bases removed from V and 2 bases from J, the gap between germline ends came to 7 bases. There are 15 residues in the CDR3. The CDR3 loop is CASSLADRTNEKLFF. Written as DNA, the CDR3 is TGTGCCAGCAGCTTAGCGGACCGCACTAATGAAAAACTGTTTTTT.

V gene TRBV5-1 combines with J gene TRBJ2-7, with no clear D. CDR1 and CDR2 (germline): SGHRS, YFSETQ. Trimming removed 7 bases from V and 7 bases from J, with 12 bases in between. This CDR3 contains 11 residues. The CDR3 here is CASGDIGEQYF. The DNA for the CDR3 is TGCGCCAGCGGGGATATCGGGGAGCAGTACTTC.

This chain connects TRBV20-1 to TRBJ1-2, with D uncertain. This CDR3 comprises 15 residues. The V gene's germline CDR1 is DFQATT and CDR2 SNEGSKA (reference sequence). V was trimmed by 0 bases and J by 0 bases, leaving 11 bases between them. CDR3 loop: CSARDLVSSNYGYTF. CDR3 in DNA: TGCAGTGCTAGAGATTTAGTATCTTCTAACTATGGCTACACCTTC.

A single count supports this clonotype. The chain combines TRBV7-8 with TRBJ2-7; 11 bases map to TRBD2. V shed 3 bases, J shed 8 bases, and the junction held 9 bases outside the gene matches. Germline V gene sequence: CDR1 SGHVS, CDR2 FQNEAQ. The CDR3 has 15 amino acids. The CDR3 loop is CASSFGYRTSGQQYF. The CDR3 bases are TGTGCCAGCAGCTTTGGCTACCGGACTAGCGGGCAGCAGTACTTC. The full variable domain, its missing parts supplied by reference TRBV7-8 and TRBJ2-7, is GAGVSQSPRYKVAKRGQDVALRCDPISGHVSLFWYQQALGQGPEFLTYFQNEAQLDKSGLPSDRFFAERPEGSVSTLKIQRTQQEDSAVYLCASSFGYRTSGQQYFGPGTRLTVT.

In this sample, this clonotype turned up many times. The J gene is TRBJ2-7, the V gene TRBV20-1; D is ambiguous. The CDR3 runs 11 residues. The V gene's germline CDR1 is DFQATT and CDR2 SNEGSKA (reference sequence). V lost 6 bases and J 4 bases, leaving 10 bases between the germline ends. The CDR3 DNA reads TGCAGTGCACCAACATGGTACGAGCAGTACTTC. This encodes CSAPTWYEQYF.

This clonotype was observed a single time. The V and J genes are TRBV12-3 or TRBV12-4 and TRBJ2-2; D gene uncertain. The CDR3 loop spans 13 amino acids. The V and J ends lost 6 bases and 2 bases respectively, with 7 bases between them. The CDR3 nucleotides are TGTGCCAGCAGCCTGGACAACACCGGGGAGCTGTTTTTT. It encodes CASSLDNTGELFF.

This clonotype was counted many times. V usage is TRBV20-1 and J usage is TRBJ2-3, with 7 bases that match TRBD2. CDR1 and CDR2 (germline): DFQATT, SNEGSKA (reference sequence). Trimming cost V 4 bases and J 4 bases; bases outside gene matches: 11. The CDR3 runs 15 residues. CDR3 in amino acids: CSATTGGGSADTQYF. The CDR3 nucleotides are TGCAGTGCTACCACCGGGGGAGGGAGTGCAGATACGCAGTATTTT.

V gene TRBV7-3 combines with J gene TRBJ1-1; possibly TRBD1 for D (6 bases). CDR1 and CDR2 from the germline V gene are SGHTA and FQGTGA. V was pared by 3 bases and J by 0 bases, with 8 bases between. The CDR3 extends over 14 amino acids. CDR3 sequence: CASSLTGLNTEAFF. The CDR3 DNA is TGTGCCAGCAGCTTGACAGGTTTGAACACTGAAGCTTTCTTT.

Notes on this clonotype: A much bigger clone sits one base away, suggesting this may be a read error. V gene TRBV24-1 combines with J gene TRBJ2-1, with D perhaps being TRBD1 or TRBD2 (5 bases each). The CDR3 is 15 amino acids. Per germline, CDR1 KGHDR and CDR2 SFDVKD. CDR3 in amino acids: CATGEGRGSYNEQFF. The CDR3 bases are TGTGCCACCGGTGAGGGACGGGGCTCCTACAATGAGCAGTTCTTC.